What follows describes a single T cell receptor beta chain. Its specificity is unknown. The sample is drawn from a study of T cell responses to AZD1222 COVID-19 vaccine. Study observations and caveats: CD4 TCRs covered the whole spike, strongest at regions 160-218 and 743-854.

This CDR3 has 15 amino acids. V was clipped by 2 bases and J by 4 bases, with 15 bases between them. Germline V gene lookup returns CDR1 MDHEN and CDR2 SYDVKM. TCRdb's table, derived via immunoSEQ multiplex PCR, lists solely in-frame clones and lacks some. The sample shows fewer than 130,000 clones, 81% of them seen only once. This sequence joins TRBV28 and TRBJ2-7; D possibly matches TRBD1 or TRBD2 (6 bases each). This TCR derives from an adult in good health. Sequences were derived from peripheral blood, sampled on day 0 of AZD1222 vaccination. The DNA for the CDR3 is TGTGCCAGCAGTTTAGGGGGGCCTCTAGGGTACGAGCAGTACTTC. Residues: CASSLGGPLGYEQYF.